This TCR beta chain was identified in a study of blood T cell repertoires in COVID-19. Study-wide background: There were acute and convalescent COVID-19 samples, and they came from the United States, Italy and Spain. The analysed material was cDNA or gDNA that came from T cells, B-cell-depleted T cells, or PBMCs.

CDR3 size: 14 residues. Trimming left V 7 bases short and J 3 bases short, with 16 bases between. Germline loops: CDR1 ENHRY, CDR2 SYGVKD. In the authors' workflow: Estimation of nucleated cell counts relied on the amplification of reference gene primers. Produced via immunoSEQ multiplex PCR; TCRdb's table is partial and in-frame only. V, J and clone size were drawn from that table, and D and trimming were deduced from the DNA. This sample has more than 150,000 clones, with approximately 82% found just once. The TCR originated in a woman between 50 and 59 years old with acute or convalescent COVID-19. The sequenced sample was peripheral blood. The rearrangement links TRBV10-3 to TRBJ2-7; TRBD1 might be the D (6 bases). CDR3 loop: CAITPGQLNYEQYF. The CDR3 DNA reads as TGTGCCATCACTCCCGGACAGTTAAACTACGAGCAGTACTTC.